Presented here are 4 T cell receptor beta chains from one specimen sequenced in a study of CD8 T cells in ankylosing spondylitis. TCRdb used MiXCR to reprocess the 5' RACE reads, holding one entry per CDR3 protein. The sample contains some 120,000 distinct CDR3 sequences, 6.5% to 9% of which appear only once. Sequencing was carried out using blood, either unsorted or a sorted T cell fraction (not recorded which). These receptors came from a male donor with ankylosing spondylitis or in good health (not recorded which).

This clonotype was found many times. The V call is TRBV6-5, the J call TRBJ2-7; 7 bases align to TRBD1. From germline, CDR1 is MNHEY and CDR2 SVGAGI. CDR3 size: 15 residues. Unmatched junction bases numbered 7, after V lost 3 bases and J lost 2 bases. This chain's CDR3 is CASSYPGGAAYEQYF. The CDR3, as DNA: TGTGCCAGCAGTTATCCAGGGGGAGCAGCCTACGAGCAGTACTTC.

In its sample, this clonotype was seen many times. This chain links TRBV20-1 with TRBJ2-5, with 14 nucleotides matching TRBD2. With V trimmed by 6 bases and J by 1 base, 4 bases remained unmatched. Germline CDR1 is DFQATT and CDR2 is SNEGSKA (reference sequence). This CDR3 is built from 15 residues. CDR3 region: CSATGLAGGQETQYF. The CDR3 bases are TGCAGTGCAACCGGACTAGCGGGGGGCCAAGAGACCCAGTACTTC.

A few counts support this clonotype. The chain has TRBV7-2 and TRBJ2-2; D is uncertain. CDR3 size: 16 residues. Germline-derived CDR1 and CDR2 are SGHTA and FQGNSA. V was trimmed by 4 bases and J by 6 bases, leaving 18 bases between them. The CDR3: CASSSYREVGSGELFF. Written as DNA, the CDR3 is TGTGCCAGCAGCTCTTATAGGGAAGTTGGGTCCGGGGAGCTGTTTTTT.

This clonotype was observed at least ten times. This chain connects TRBV7-8 to TRBJ2-2; TRBD1 matches at 7 bases. CDR3 length: 17 amino acids. Unmatched junction bases numbered 12, after V lost 5 bases and J lost 3 bases. Germline-derived CDR1 and CDR2 are SGHVS and FQNEAQ. CDR3 region: CASSLRYRGFDTGELFF. In nucleotides, the CDR3 is TGTGCCAGCAGCCTCCGGTACAGGGGCTTCGACACCGGGGAGCTGTTTTTT.